This TCR beta chain was recorded in a study of blood T cells in healthy people across ages. Study-level points and caveats: Diversity was estimated from one million T cells, and these estimates were considered underestimates.

Isolation recovered at least 6 million PBMCs from every sample. Primed by a sample-barcoded 5' primer and a J-beta primer mix, a second PCR proceeded for 7 to 11 cycles. Each CDR3 protein gets one entry after TCRdb re-called the 5' RACE reads with MiXCR. The top ten hold roughly 24% of the sample, which has hundreds of thousands of distinct CDR3 sequences, 56% seen once. Notes on this clonotype: Its antigen is currently unknown.

This CDR3 is built from 14 residues. Germline loops: CDR1 DFQATT, CDR2 SNEGSKA (reference sequence). Between the trimmed V and J ends, which lost 8 bases and 5 bases, there was a span of 21 bases. The gene calls are TRBV20-1 and TRBJ2-5; D is ambiguous. The sample taken for sequencing was blood. This receptor was obtained from a man between 35 and 55 years old in good health. Written as DNA, the CDR3 is TGCAGTACTCGGATAACACCAAACCCCGAGACCCAGTACTTC. Translated: CSTRITPNPETQYF.